The next 16 T cell receptor beta chains were all read from a single sample in a study of shared clonotypes between healthy human individuals. This table comes from immunoSEQ multiplex PCR, and its TCRdb copy is limited to in-frame clones, with some not included. The table has 2 million to 3 million clones, roughly 93% seen once. Specimen: naive CD4+ T cells from PBMCs. The subset denotes: CD45RA+ positively selected. These receptor sequences come from a man between 18 and 35 years old in good health. Some clones in this sample may be carry-over from other donors' samples.

V gene TRBV4-3 combines with J gene TRBJ2-3; a possible D gene is TRBD2 (6 bases). V shed 0 bases and J shed 4 bases, with 20 bases lying between them. CDR1 LGHNA and CDR2 YSLEER come from the germline V gene. This CDR3 region has 18 residues. The CDR3, as DNA: TGCGCCAGCAGCCAAGATCTTCCGGAGCGGAGGGGAGCAGATACGCAGTATTTT. This translates into CASSQDLPERRGADTQYF.

The chain links TRBV7-3 to TRBJ1-2, with D unclear. Germline CDR1 and CDR2: SGHTA and FQGTGA. Trimming cost V 2 bases and J 7 bases, with 8 bases left between them. The length of the CDR3 is 12 residues. CDR3 nucleotide sequence: TGTGCCAGCAGCTTACTGGGTCTTGGCTACACCTTC. Protein: CASSLLGLGYTF.

V usage is TRBV30 and J usage is TRBJ1-3, with D unclear. The CDR3 covers 13 residues. Germline-derived CDR1 and CDR2 are GTSNPN and SVGIG (reference sequence). V was cut by 5 bases and J by 9 bases, with 17 bases left in between. CDR3 DNA sequence: TGTGCCTGGGCCGTGGCGGAATATAGCACCATATATTTT. The encoded protein is CAWAVAEYSTIYF. The full variable domain, completed using reference TRBV30 and TRBJ1-3, is SQTIHQWPATLVQPVGSPLSLECTVEGTSNPNLYWYRQAAGRGLQLLFYSVGIGQISSEVPQNLSASRPQDRQFILSSKKLLLSDSGFYLCAWAVAEYSTIYFGEGSWLTVV.

The chain is built from TRBV7-9 and TRBJ1-4; TRBD1 matches 9 bases. Trimming cost V 4 bases and J 5 bases; bases outside gene matches: 8. The germline gives CDR1 SEHNR, CDR2 FQNEAQ (reference sequence). This CDR3 has 16 amino acids. The CDR3: CASSSKQGAGNEKLFF. In nucleotides, the CDR3 is TGTGCCAGCAGCTCGAAACAGGGGGCGGGGAATGAAAAACTGTTTTTT.

This clone was detected only a few times. Distinct nucleotide sequences in the sample also encode this CDR3. The chain joins TRBV19 to TRBJ1-1, with 7 bases matching TRBD1. This CDR3 region has 12 residues. V lost 5 bases, J lost 5 bases, and 2 bases stayed unmatched. Germline V gene data show CDR1 as LNHDA and CDR2 as SQIVND (reference sequence). The CDR3 coding sequence is TGTGCCAGTAGTTTCAGGGGGACTGAAGCTTTCTTT. Encoded protein: CASSFRGTEAFF.

The chain has TRBV5-6 and TRBJ1-2; unclear D gene. CDR1 is SGHDT, CDR2 YYEEEE, per germline. The CDR3 covers 15 residues. Trimming stripped 2 bases from V and 3 bases from J, with 14 bases between. This CDR3 reads CASSLDVGFYYGYTF. DNA of the CDR3: TGTGCCAGCAGCTTAGATGTGGGGTTTTACTATGGCTACACCTTC. Full variable domain (remainder filled in from reference TRBV5-6 and TRBJ1-2): DAGVTQSPTHLIKTRGQQVTLRCSPKSGHDTVSWYQQALGQGPQFIFQYYEEEERQRGNFPDRFSGHQFPNYSSELNVNALLLGDSALYLCASSLDVGFYYGYTFGSGTRLTVV.

The chain joins TRBV27 to TRBJ1-1; 7 bases map to TRBD1. Trimming removed 2 bases from V and 3 bases from J; junction bases left unmatched: 3. Germline V gene lookup returns CDR1 MNHEY and CDR2 SMNVEV (reference sequence). This CDR3 comprises 14 residues. The CDR3 region has the DNA TGTGCCAGCAGTTTAAAGGGGGCGTACACTGAAGCTTTCTTT. It yields the protein CASSLKGAYTEAFF.

This chain links TRBV18 with TRBJ2-5; D is perhaps TRBD1 (5 bases). The germline CDR1 and CDR2 sequences are KGHSH and LQKENI. V was cut by 3 bases and J by 4 bases, with 12 bases left in between. The CDR3 runs 14 residues. CDR3 nucleotide sequence: TGTGCCAGCTCACCTATACAGGAATCAGAGACCCAGTACTTC. It yields the protein CASSPIQESETQYF.

The chain couples TRBV19 to TRBJ1-4; no firm D call. V was clipped by 6 bases and J by 0 bases, with 11 bases between them. The V gene's germline CDR1 is LNHDA and CDR2 SQIVND (reference sequence). This CDR3 has 15 amino acids. The CDR3: CASSLRGATNEKLFF. The CDR3 DNA sequence: TGTGCCAGTAGCCTGCGGGGTGCAACTAATGAAAAACTGTTTTTT.

This chain's CDR3 is CAISELMLSGELFF. CDR3 nucleotides: TGTGCCATCAGTGAGCTCATGCTATCCGGGGAGCTGTTTTTT. The gene calls are TRBV10-3 and TRBJ2-2; D remains ambiguous. Trimming cost V 2 bases and J 6 bases, with 10 bases left between them. The CDR3 runs 14 residues. Per the germline V gene, CDR1 is ENHRY and CDR2 is SYGVKD.

The gene calls are TRBV7-7 and TRBJ2-1, with D perhaps matching TRBD2 (5 bases). Germline V gene data show CDR1 as SSHAT and CDR2 as FNYEAQ (reference sequence). Trimming left V 1 base short and J 8 bases short, with 9 bases between. The CDR3 runs 13 residues. The CDR3 sequence is CASSLGGKDEQFF. CDR3 bases: TGTGCCAGCAGCTTAGGAGGGAAGGATGAGCAGTTCTTC.

V usage is TRBV2 and J usage is TRBJ1-5; 8 bases agree with TRBD1. This CDR3 is built from 13 residues. J lost 7 bases, V lost 6 bases, and 5 bases had no gene match. Germline V lookup: CDR1 SNHLY, CDR2 FYNNEI. This CDR3 reads CASRADRDQPQHF. CDR3 sequence (DNA): TGTGCCAGCAGGGCGGACAGGGACCAGCCCCAGCATTTT.

The gene calls are TRBV25-1 and TRBJ1-2, with 8 bases aligning to TRBD1. CDR3 length equals 15 residues. Trimming cost V 3 bases and J 8 bases; bases outside gene matches: 11. Germline lookup yields CDR1 MGHDK and CDR2 SYGVNS. The CDR3 loop reads CASSEGTGLTRGYTF. The CDR3 bases are TGTGCCAGCAGTGAGGGGACAGGACTAACTCGGGGCTACACCTTC.

The chain is built from TRBV28 and TRBJ1-5; D possibly corresponds to TRBD1 (6 bases). With 0 bases removed from V and 1 base from J, the gap between germline ends came to 7 bases. Per the germline V gene, CDR1 is MDHEN and CDR2 is SYDVKM. The CDR3 is 15 residues long. The CDR3 sequence is CASSLWRGSNQPQHF. The CDR3, as DNA: TGTGCCAGCAGTTTATGGAGGGGGAGCAATCAGCCCCAGCATTTT.

This clone occurred once. The J gene is TRBJ2-5, the V gene TRBV11-2; TRBD2 aligns across 8 bases. Germline loops: CDR1 SGHAT, CDR2 FQNNGV. This CDR3 has 11 amino acids. The trim removed 4 bases at V and 11 bases at J, leaving 3 bases unmatched. CDR3 sequence reads: CASSSGGEQYF. The CDR3 DNA is TGTGCCAGCAGCTCCGGGGGGGAGCAGTACTTC.

The V and J genes are TRBV6-1 and TRBJ2-7, with 7 bases lining up with TRBD2. The CDR3 runs 14 residues. The V segment lost 4 bases and the J segment 0 bases; nucleotides outside the gene matches: 3. CDR1 is MNHNS and CDR2 is SASEGT in the germline V gene. CDR3 protein: CASSGSGNSYEQYF. CDR3 bases: TGTGCCAGCAGTGGGAGCGGGAACTCCTACGAGCAGTACTTC.